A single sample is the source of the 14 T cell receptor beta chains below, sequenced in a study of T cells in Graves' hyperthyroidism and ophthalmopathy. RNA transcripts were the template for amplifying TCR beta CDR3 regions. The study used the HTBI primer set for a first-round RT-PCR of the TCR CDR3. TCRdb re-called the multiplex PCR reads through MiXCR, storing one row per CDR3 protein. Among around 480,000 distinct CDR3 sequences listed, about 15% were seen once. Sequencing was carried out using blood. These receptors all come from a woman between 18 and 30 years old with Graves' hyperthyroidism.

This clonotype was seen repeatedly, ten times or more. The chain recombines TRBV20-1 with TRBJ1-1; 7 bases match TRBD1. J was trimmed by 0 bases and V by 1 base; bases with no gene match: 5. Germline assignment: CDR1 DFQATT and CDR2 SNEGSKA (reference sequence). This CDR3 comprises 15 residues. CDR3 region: CSARVPDRVNTEAFF. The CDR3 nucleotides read TGCAGTGCTAGAGTCCCCGACAGGGTGAACACTGAAGCTTTCTTT.

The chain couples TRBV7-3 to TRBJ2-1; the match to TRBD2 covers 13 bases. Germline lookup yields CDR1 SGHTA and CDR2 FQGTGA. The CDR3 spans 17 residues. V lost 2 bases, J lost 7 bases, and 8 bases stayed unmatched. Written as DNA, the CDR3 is TGTGCCAGCAGCTTAGAACTAGCGGGAGGGCCCCCTAATGAGCAGTTCTTC. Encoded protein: CASSLELAGGPPNEQFF.

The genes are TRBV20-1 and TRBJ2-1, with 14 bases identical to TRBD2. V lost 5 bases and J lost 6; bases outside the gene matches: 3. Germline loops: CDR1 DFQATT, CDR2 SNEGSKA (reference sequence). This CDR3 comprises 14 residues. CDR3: CSAGGTSGGNEQFF. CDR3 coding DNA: TGCAGTGCTGGAGGGACTAGCGGGGGCAATGAGCAGTTCTTC.

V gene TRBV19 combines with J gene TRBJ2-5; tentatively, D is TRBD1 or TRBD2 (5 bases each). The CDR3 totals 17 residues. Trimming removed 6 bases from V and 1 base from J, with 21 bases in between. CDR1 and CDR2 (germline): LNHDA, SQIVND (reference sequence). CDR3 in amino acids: CASRPTRGLFLQETQYF. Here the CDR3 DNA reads TGTGCCAGTAGACCCACCCGGGGCTTATTCCTCCAAGAGACCCAGTACTTC.

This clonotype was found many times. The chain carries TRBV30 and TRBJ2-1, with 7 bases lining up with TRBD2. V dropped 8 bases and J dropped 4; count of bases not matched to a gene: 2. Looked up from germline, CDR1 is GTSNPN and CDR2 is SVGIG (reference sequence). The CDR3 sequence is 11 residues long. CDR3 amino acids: CAGGGYNEQFF. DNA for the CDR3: TGTGCCGGGGGGGGTTACAATGAGCAGTTCTTC.

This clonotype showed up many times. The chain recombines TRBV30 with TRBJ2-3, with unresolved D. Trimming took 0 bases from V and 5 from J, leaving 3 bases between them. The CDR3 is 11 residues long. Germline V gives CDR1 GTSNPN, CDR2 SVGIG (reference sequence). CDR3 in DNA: TGTGCCTGGAGTGTGGGAGATACGCAGTATTTT. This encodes CAWSVGDTQYF.

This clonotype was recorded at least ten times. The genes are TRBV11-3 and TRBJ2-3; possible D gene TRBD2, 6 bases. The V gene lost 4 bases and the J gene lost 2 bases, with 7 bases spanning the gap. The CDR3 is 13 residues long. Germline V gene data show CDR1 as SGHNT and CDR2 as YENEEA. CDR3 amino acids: CASSWEATDTQYF. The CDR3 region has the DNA TGTGCCAGCAGCTGGGAGGCCACAGATACGCAGTATTTT.

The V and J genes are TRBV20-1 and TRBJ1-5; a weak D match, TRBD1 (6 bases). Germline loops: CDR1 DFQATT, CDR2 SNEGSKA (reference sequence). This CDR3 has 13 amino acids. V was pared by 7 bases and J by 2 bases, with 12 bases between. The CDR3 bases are TGCAGTGGACGTGACAGGCGCAATCAGCCCCAGCATTTT. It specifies CSGRDRRNQPQHF.

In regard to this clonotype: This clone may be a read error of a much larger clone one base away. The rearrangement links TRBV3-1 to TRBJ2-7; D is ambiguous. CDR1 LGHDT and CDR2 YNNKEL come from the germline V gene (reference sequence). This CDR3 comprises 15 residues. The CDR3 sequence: CASSQDRGFSYGQYF. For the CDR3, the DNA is TGTGCCAGCAGCCAAGATCGAGGCTTTTCTTACGGGCAGTACTTC.

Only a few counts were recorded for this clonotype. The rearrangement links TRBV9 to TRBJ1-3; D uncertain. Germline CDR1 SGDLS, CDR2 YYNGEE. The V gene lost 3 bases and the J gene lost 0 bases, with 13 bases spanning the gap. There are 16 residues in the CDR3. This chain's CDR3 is CASSAYTQASGNTIYF. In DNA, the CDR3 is TGTGCCAGCAGCGCCTACACGCAGGCCTCTGGAAACACCATATATTTT.

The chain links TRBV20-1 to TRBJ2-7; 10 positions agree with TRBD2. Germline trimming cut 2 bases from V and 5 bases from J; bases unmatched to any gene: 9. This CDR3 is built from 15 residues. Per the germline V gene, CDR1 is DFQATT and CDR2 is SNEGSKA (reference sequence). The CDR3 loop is CSARRAGGGKNEQYF. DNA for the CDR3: TGCAGTGCTAGACGAGCGGGAGGGGGAAAGAACGAGCAGTACTTC.

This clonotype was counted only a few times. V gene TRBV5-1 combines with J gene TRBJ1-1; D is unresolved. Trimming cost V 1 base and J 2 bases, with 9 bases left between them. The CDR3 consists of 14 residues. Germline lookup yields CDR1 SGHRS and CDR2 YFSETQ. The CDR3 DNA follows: TGCGCCAGCAGCTTGCAGAGTAGCAACACTGAAGCTTTCTTT. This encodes CASSLQSSNTEAFF.

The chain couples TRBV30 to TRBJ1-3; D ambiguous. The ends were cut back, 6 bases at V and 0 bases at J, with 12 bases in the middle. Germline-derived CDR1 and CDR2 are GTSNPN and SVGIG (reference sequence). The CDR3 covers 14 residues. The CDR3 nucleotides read TGTGCCTGTAATCCCCGGTTCTCTGGAAACACCATATATTTT. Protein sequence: CACNPRFSGNTIYF. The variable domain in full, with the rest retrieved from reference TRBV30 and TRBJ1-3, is SQTIHQWPATLVQPVGSPLSLECTVEGTSNPNLYWYRQAAGRGLQLLFYSVGIGQISSEVPQNLSASRPQDRQFILSSKKLLLSDSGFYLCACNPRFSGNTIYFGEGSWLTVV.

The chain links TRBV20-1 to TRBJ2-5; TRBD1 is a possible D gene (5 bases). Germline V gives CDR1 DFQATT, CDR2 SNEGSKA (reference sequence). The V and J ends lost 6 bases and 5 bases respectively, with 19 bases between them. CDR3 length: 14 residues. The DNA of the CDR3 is TGCAGTGCCCCCCCGGGTGTAGGGGTGGAGACCCAGTACTTC. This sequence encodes CSAPPGVGVETQYF.